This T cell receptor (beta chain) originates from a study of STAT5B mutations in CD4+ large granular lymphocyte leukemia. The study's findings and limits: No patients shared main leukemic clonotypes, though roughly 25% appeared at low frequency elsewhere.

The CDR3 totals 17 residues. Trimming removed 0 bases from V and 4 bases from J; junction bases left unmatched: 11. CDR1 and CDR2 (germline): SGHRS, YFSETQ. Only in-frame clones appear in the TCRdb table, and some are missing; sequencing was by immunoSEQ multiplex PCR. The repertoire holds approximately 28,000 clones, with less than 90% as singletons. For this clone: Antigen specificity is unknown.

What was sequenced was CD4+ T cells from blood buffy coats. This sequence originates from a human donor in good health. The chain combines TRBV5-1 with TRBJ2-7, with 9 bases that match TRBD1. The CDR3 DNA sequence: TGCGCCAGCAGCTTGGGACCTACAGGGGGCTTCGGGTACGAGCAGTACTTC. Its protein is CASSLGPTGGFGYEQYF.